The rows below give T cell receptor beta chains drawn from one sample of a study of T cell responses to AZD1222 COVID-19 vaccine. Sequencing used immunoSEQ multiplex PCR; TCRdb keeps in-frame clones, though not all of them. The profile covers some 140,000 clones, with around 90% appearing a single time and around 2.9% taken by the ten largest. Sequencing was performed on peripheral blood, taken on day 0 of AZD1222 vaccination. These receptors were collected from an adult in good health. Each CDR3 is given without its conserved first and last residue. Fields, in order: V gene, clone size, CDR3 protein. For some rows the clone size is stated as once, few or many, or as a class when expanded; others skip it.

TRBV29-1	once	SVEEYRNTEAF
TRBV29-1	NA	SVVGTLYGYT
TRBV27	NA	ASSPSAGTFYGYT
TRBV6-5	NA	ASSRPNYGYT
TRBV21-1	NA	ASTRQGARVEQY
TRBV24-1	NA	ATSGYGGEAF
TRBV14	NA	ASSPDRVLTGELF
TRBV5-1	NA	ASSQDRTEAF
TRBV28	once	ASSFREGNTEAF
TRBV9	NA	ASSVGGGSGAF
TRBV21-1	NA	ASSKAGTKYEQY
TRBV6-2/TRBV6-3	NA	ASSTRAPSDYGYT
TRBV4-1	NA	ASSQSGRLNTEAF
TRBV4-3	few	ASSRTQGAGELF
TRBV7-8	NA	ASSLQGATDLGTEAF
TRBV6-5	NA	ASSYGGAGGQPQH
TRBV5-1	NA	ASSEPGSSEAF
TRBV7-9	NA	ASSLGQGFAEAF
TRBV7-8	few	ASSTGTGAAVNRNEQF
TRBV5-1	NA	ASSPQGGGSTDTQY
TRBV27	NA	ASSSPGVDQPQH
TRBV19	NA	ASSIDWRGREQF
TRBV3-1/TRBV3-2	NA	ASSPTGWRTEAF
TRBV3-1/TRBV3-2	NA	ASSPGQVDGYT
TRBV4-3	NA	ASSQAVGATGNTIY
TRBV13	once	ASSLVRETQY
TRBV19	once	ASSAARGNSPLH
TRBV7-8	once	ASSLVGTGQETQY
TRBV9	NA	ASSPGVGGSNQPQH
TRBV5-4	NA	ASSPWGYNSPLH
TRBV7-8	NA	ASSLTGSGPYEQF
TRBV7-2	NA	ASSLDVTSRSSYEQY
TRBV11-2	NA	ASSLRVDSTDTQY
TRBV2	once	ASSPHRGLTYGYT
TRBV20-1	NA	SGMLYEKLF
TRBV6-2/TRBV6-3	NA	ASSSLLAGDQETQY
TRBV7-9	NA	ASSTHGTSTDEQF
TRBV7-9	once	ASSLGDRGIQETQY
TRBV7-8	NA	ASSWETGGTEAF
TRBV7-2	NA	AVNRDSPAPSTDTQY
TRBV5-1	NA	ASGIVATGELF
TRBV2	few	ASRADGLYGYT
TRBV12-3/TRBV12-4	NA	ASRSGEQETQY
TRBV6-6	once	AAWRGNYGYT
TRBV27	NA	ASSMGRGAGANVLT
TRBV5-1	NA	ASSLGLAGGTDTQY
TRBV7-2	NA	ASTRTQLNYGYT
TRBV9	NA	ASSVGPIGGNTEAF
TRBV2	NA	ASTKVPGGTDGYT